The 2 T cell receptor beta chains below were found in one sample sequenced in a study of OX40 agonist ivuxolimab in advanced cancers. Clones were read by immunoSEQ multiplex PCR, and TCRdb kept only the in-frame ones, dropping some. The data hold tens of thousands of clones, with around 84% observed a single time. The sample here was CD4+ or CD8+ T cells sorted from blood, taken in a trial of the OX40 agonist ivuxolimab. Source of these receptors: an adult with an advanced solid tumor such as melanoma, head and neck, liver or kidney cancer.

CDR3 DNA: TGTGCCAGCAGCGTATCTCAGAGTGACTTCTCCTACAATGAGCAGTTCTTC. The encoded protein is CASSVSQSDFSYNEQFF. This rearrangement joins TRBV9 to TRBJ2-1, with no clear D. Germline values: CDR1 SGDLS, CDR2 YYNGEE. The CDR3 covers 17 residues. The V end lost 1 base, the J end lost 0 bases, and 14 bases lay between the germline ends.

The chain couples TRBV7-3 to TRBJ2-1; D may be TRBD1 (6 bases). This CDR3 region has 15 residues. Trimming left V 5 bases short and J 6 bases short, with 17 bases between. Germline V gene data show CDR1 as SGHTA and CDR2 as FQGTGA. The DNA of the CDR3 is TGTGCCAGCAGCCCCAACAGGGTCTGGGCCAATGAGCAGTTCTTC. It encodes CASSPNRVWANEQFF.